A single sample is the source of the 4 T cell receptor beta chains below, sequenced in a study of response to subunit inactivated influenza vaccine listed by TCRdb under 2018. Library preparation was by RT-PCR. Reads for this sample came from an Illumina HiSeq 2500. The public sequencing data were trimmed at Q25 with fastp and processed into clonotypes with MiXCR by TCRdb, which kept only in-frame beta chains. Every CDR3 protein is listed once, alongside the most common genes and DNA of its rows. This sample is represented by about 800,000 distinct CDR3 sequences; 21% of them were singletons. The ten largest clones capture 9.5% to 13% of the sample. Material: PBMCs from blood, obtained around 5 days after vaccination. The source is a man aged 45-60 years who received an inactivated influenza vaccine. Donor details come from another sample of the same person, matched by shared clones.

This clonotype was detected only a few times. V usage is TRBV5-1 and J usage is TRBJ1-4; unclear D gene. The V gene's germline CDR1 is SGHRS and CDR2 YFSETQ. The CDR3 extends over 14 amino acids. V was pared by 0 bases and J by 13 bases, with 16 bases between. CDR3 residues: CASSLGQAQDRLFF. CDR3 sequence (DNA): TGCGCCAGCAGCTTGGGTCAGGCCCAGGATAGACTGTTTTTT.

A remark on this clonotype: This may stem from a read error, because a much larger clone lies one nucleotide away. The chain links TRBV6-6 to TRBJ1-5; possible D gene TRBD1, 6 bases. CDR3 length: 13 amino acids. CDR1 and CDR2 (germline): MNHNY, SVGAGI (reference sequence). Deletions cut 7 bases from V and 2 bases from J, with 9 bases between. The CDR3 bases are TGTGCCAGCAACAGGGACGGCAATCAGCCCCAGCATTTT. This sequence encodes CASNRDGNQPQHF.

At least ten counts were recorded for this clonotype. One end of the junction fails to match germline, which may point to a read error. This rearrangement joins TRBV5-1 to TRBJ2-5; D not resolved. The CDR3 length is 13 residues. The germline CDR1 and CDR2 sequences are SGHRS and YFSETQ. The CDR3 nucleotides read TGTGCCAGCAGTTTAAGCACCCAAGAGACCCAGTACTTC. It specifies CASSLSTQETQYF.

This chain links TRBV30 with TRBJ1-5; maybe TRBD1 (5 bases). CDR3 length equals 13 residues. V lost 0 bases to trimming and J lost 5 bases, with 8 bases between them. The germline gives CDR1 GTSNPN, CDR2 SVGIG (reference sequence). The CDR3: CAWSVRRDQPQHF. In DNA, the CDR3 is TGTGCCTGGAGTGTACGCAGGGATCAGCCCCAGCATTTT.